Below are 4 T cell receptor beta chains sequenced from a single sample in a study of beta chain features in type 1 diabetes. Study-level findings and limits: Moderate yet significant TCRB CDR3 shortening was seen in Type 1 diabetes patients in all four CD4+ subsets.

These receptors' antigens are unknown. Expressed TCRB transcripts were sequenced because the isolated RNA had all been reverse transcribed beforehand. TCRdb keeps only in-frame clones here, not all; method: immunoSEQ multiplex PCR. The sample lists 120,000 or so clones, about 18% occurring once. The sample comprised central memory CD4+ T cells from blood. The origin of the receptors is a young man with type 1 diabetes.

The chain recombines TRBV18 with TRBJ2-5, with D maybe TRBD2 (6 bases). Germline V lookup: CDR1 KGHSH, CDR2 LQKENI. This CDR3 is 15 amino acids long. The V and J ends lost 2 bases and 5 bases respectively, with 15 bases between them. The DNA for the CDR3 is TGTGCCAGCTCACCAACCTTCTCGGCGGGGGAGACCCAGTACTTC. This encodes CASSPTFSAGETQYF.

This clone was counted between two and nine times. The chain has TRBV6-6 and TRBJ1-1, with a tentative D call TRBD1 (6 bases). The germline gives CDR1 MNHNY, CDR2 SVGAGI (reference sequence). Trimming pared 2 bases from V and 5 bases from J, leaving 18 bases between. There are 16 residues in the CDR3. The CDR3 reads CASSYLGGHGRTEAFF. In nucleotides, the CDR3 is TGTGCCAGCAGTTACCTCGGGGGGCATGGAAGAACTGAAGCTTTCTTT.

DNA for the CDR3: TGTGCCAGCAGCCGGACAGGGGACAGGTATCAGCCCCAGCATTTT. Amino acids: CASSRTGDRYQPQHF. The chain is built from TRBV6-5 and TRBJ1-5; 9 positions agree with TRBD1. V shed 6 bases, J shed 5 bases, and the junction held 8 bases outside the gene matches. Germline CDR1 and CDR2: MNHEY and SVGAGI. The CDR3 has 15 amino acids.

This clone was seen ten or more times. The chain is built from TRBV28 and TRBJ1-4, with D tentatively TRBD1 (5 bases). This CDR3 spans 13 amino acids. Germline CDR1 is MDHEN and CDR2 is SYDVKM. V lost 10 bases, J lost 8 bases, and 17 bases lay in between. CDR3 coding DNA: TGTGCCACCCGGTCGGGGCTCGGGGAAAAACTGTTTTTT. Its protein is CATRSGLGEKLFF. Drawing the rest from reference TRBV28 and TRBJ1-4, the complete variable domain is DVKVTQSSRYLVKRTGEKVFLECVQDMDHENMFWYRQDPGLGLRLIYFSYDVKMKEKGDIPEGYSVSREKKERFSLILESASTNQTSMYLCATRSGLGEKLFFGSGTQLSVL.